This is a list of T cell receptor beta chains from one sample in a study of T cell repertoires in cytomegalovirus infection. Using its own MiXCR run on the reads, TCRdb lists one record per CDR3 protein. The sample carries under 350,000 distinct CDR3 sequences, approximately 10% recorded once. Sample: PBMCs. The receptors derive from a human donor in good health (CMV status not recorded). Some clones in this sample may be carry-over from other donors' samples. CDR3s leave out the opening cysteine and the closing phenylalanine or tryptophan. The order of the fields is V gene, J gene, D gene, CDR3 protein. D genes are given only for firm matches.

V gene: TRBV7-2; J gene: TRBJ1-1; D gene: NA; CDR3 protein: ASSPPRGLLNTEAF
V gene: TRBV7-8; J gene: TRBJ2-5; D gene: NA; CDR3 protein: ASSSNPPGGRETQY
V gene: TRBV7-2; J gene: TRBJ2-1; D gene: NA; CDR3 protein: ASTLGGVAPGYEQF
V gene: TRBV20-1; J gene: TRBJ1-2; D gene: NA; CDR3 protein: SRTPQGGGYGYT
V gene: TRBV7-2; J gene: TRBJ1-5; D gene: NA; CDR3 protein: ASSLEWNQPQH
V gene: TRBV6-5; J gene: TRBJ2-2; D gene: NA; CDR3 protein: ASSYEGDKNTGELF
V gene: TRBV28; J gene: TRBJ1-6; D gene: TRBD1; CDR3 protein: ASSPQGTYNSPLH
V gene: TRBV13; J gene: TRBJ1-6; D gene: NA; CDR3 protein: ASSLFGGDSPLH
V gene: TRBV9; J gene: TRBJ2-3; D gene: TRBD2; CDR3 protein: ASSVGVGGSTDTQY
V gene: TRBV7-8; J gene: TRBJ2-1; D gene: TRBD1; CDR3 protein: ASSLNPGQGPYNEQF
V gene: TRBV2; J gene: TRBJ2-5; D gene: TRBD1; CDR3 protein: ASSVPGQVVGETQY
V gene: TRBV12-3/TRBV12-4; J gene: TRBJ1-5; D gene: NA; CDR3 protein: ASSFNRISNQPQH
V gene: TRBV7-2; J gene: TRBJ1-1; D gene: TRBD1; CDR3 protein: ASSPGQGLEAF
V gene: TRBV7-2; J gene: TRBJ2-3; D gene: NA; CDR3 protein: ASSSSSGTDTQY
V gene: TRBV5-1; J gene: TRBJ2-5; D gene: NA; CDR3 protein: ASSTSTGQETQY
V gene: TRBV6-6; J gene: TRBJ1-6; D gene: TRBD1; CDR3 protein: ASSYSDVYRGHSPLH
V gene: TRBV7-9; J gene: TRBJ2-1; D gene: NA; CDR3 protein: ASSSRQKEQF
V gene: TRBV20-1; J gene: TRBJ1-1; D gene: TRBD1; CDR3 protein: SARRRTGLAEAF
V gene: TRBV11-3; J gene: TRBJ2-1; D gene: TRBD2; CDR3 protein: ASSRGGSYNEQF
V gene: TRBV7-2; J gene: TRBJ1-2; D gene: NA; CDR3 protein: ASSLVGGTTNYGYT
V gene: TRBV18; J gene: TRBJ1-1; D gene: NA; CDR3 protein: ASSPNRGNTEAF
V gene: TRBV20-1; J gene: TRBJ2-2; D gene: TRBD2; CDR3 protein: SASGRGDAGELF
V gene: TRBV10-3; J gene: TRBJ1-3; D gene: NA; CDR3 protein: AISERTRIGNTIY
V gene: TRBV18; J gene: TRBJ1-5; D gene: NA; CDR3 protein: ASSPPEGHINQPQH
V gene: TRBV28; J gene: TRBJ2-2; D gene: NA; CDR3 protein: ASSFFSGNTGELF
V gene: TRBV20-1; J gene: TRBJ2-1; D gene: TRBD1; CDR3 protein: SAPTGFSSYNEQF
V gene: TRBV20-1; J gene: TRBJ2-2; D gene: NA; CDR3 protein: SARDHGRHRANTGELF
V gene: TRBV7-6; J gene: TRBJ2-3; D gene: TRBD1; CDR3 protein: ASSLGVPGQGMIGGTDTQY
V gene: TRBV7-8; J gene: TRBJ2-5; D gene: NA; CDR3 protein: ASRNPYQETQY
V gene: TRBV5-4; J gene: TRBJ2-7; D gene: NA; CDR3 protein: ASSSDPGSYEQY
V gene: TRBV6-5; J gene: TRBJ2-1; D gene: NA; CDR3 protein: ASSYQGLGWNEQF
V gene: TRBV7-9; J gene: TRBJ2-5; D gene: TRBD1; CDR3 protein: ASRGQALGETQY
V gene: TRBV7-2; J gene: TRBJ2-2; D gene: TRBD1; CDR3 protein: ASSLVSPRTGGAGELF
V gene: TRBV28; J gene: TRBJ2-1; D gene: NA; CDR3 protein: ASSPQGPSSYNEQF
V gene: TRBV20-1; J gene: TRBJ1-1; D gene: NA; CDR3 protein: SAREPGYPEAF
V gene: TRBV19; J gene: TRBJ2-3; D gene: NA; CDR3 protein: ASRERHTDTQY
V gene: TRBV4-1; J gene: TRBJ2-2; D gene: NA; CDR3 protein: ASSQVWGTSTGELF
V gene: TRBV28; J gene: TRBJ2-5; D gene: NA; CDR3 protein: ASAGPFQETQY
V gene: TRBV7-6; J gene: TRBJ2-5; D gene: TRBD1; CDR3 protein: ASSSGTGDRETQY
V gene: TRBV24-1; J gene: TRBJ2-1; D gene: NA; CDR3 protein: ATSPAGGPYNEQF
V gene: TRBV12-5; J gene: TRBJ1-2; D gene: NA; CDR3 protein: ASGQRNSGFVYGYT
V gene: TRBV5-5; J gene: TRBJ2-7; D gene: TRBD1; CDR3 protein: ASSFPGGNYEQY